Following are 16 T cell receptor beta chains from one sample sequenced in a study of blood T cells in healthy people across ages. Primed by a sample-barcoded 5' primer and a J-beta primer mix, a second PCR proceeded for about 7 to 11 cycles. A single record per CDR3 protein comes from TCRdb applying MiXCR to the 5' RACE reads. The table lists roughly 570,000 distinct CDR3 sequences, roughly 28% of them singletons. Material: blood. The origin of the receptors is a woman between 70 and 85 years old in good health.

This clonotype was detected only a few times. In DNA, the CDR3 is TGTGCCAGCAGTCACGGACAGACCTACGAGCAGTACTTC. Encoded protein: CASSHGQTYEQYF. The V call is TRBV27, the J call TRBJ2-7, with D possibly being TRBD1 (6 bases). The CDR3 spans 13 residues. CDR1 is MNHEY, CDR2 SMNVEV, per germline (reference sequence). Trimming stripped 5 bases from V and 2 bases from J, with 10 bases between.

The rearrangement uses TRBV6-2 or TRBV6-3 and TRBJ2-3; no firm D call. Germline assignment: CDR1 MNHEY and CDR2 SVGEGT. The germline V and J ends were trimmed by 2 bases and 2 bases, with 14 bases remaining between them. The CDR3 covers 16 residues. This CDR3 is CASSYSGTGLTDTQYF. Written as DNA, the CDR3 is TGTGCCAGCAGTTACAGTGGAACCGGGCTCACAGATACGCAGTATTTT.

A few counts support this clonotype. A junction boundary mismatches the germline segment, possibly from a read error. The J gene is TRBJ2-5, the V gene TRBV2; no definite D call. This CDR3 has 14 residues. Germline values: CDR1 SNHLY, CDR2 FYNNEI. In nucleotides, the CDR3 is TGTGCCAGCAGTCAAGCTGGGTCCGTAGAGACCCAGTACTTC. Translating it yields CASSQAGSVETQYF.

Turning to this clonotype: Its ends do not fully match the called genes, so a read error is possible. This chain uses TRBV5-3 with TRBJ1-1; D may be TRBD1 (5 bases). TRBV5-3 belongs to the ORF category, with a function that is uncertain. The CDR3 has 16 residues. The CDR3 loop is CASSLFSRAGNTEAFF. The CDR3 DNA reads as TGTGCCAGCAGCTTGTTTTCCAGGGCCGGGAACACTGAAGCTTTCTTT.

This chain links TRBV20-1 with TRBJ2-3; the D is unclear. CDR3 length equals 13 residues. Germline lookup yields CDR1 DFQATT and CDR2 SNEGSKA (reference sequence). The V end was cut by 6 bases, the J end by 2 bases, with 12 bases between. The DNA of the CDR3 is TGCAGTGCCCAGACCCGAGTCACAGATACGCAGTATTTT. Amino acids: CSAQTRVTDTQYF.

The CDR3 nucleotides read TGTGCCAGCAGTTCGACTAGCGGGGGGACCGACGAGCAGTACTTC. Translation: CASSSTSGGTDEQYF. The chain employs TRBV12-3 or TRBV12-4 and TRBJ2-7; 13 bases are shared with TRBD2. With 4 bases clipped from V and 5 bases from J, the junction kept 5 bases outside the gene matches. The CDR3 contains 15 residues.

This clonotype showed up just a few times. The rearrangement joins TRBV5-1 to TRBJ2-3; D is unresolved. Trimming took off 0 bases at V and 2 bases at J, with 13 bases between the two ends. This CDR3 region has 16 residues. Germline CDR1 SGHRS, CDR2 YFSETQ. The CDR3 DNA sequence: TGCGCCAGCAGCTTGGGGCTTCCAAAATACACAGATACGCAGTATTTT. Translation: CASSLGLPKYTDTQYF.

The chain uses TRBV30 and TRBJ2-5; the match to TRBD1 covers 12 bases. TRBJ2-7 explains the end of the DNA better; the J call may be wrong. There are 15 residues in the CDR3. CDR1 is GTSNPN and CDR2 is SVGIG in the germline V gene (reference sequence). CDR3: CAWSALGTGGVEQYF. The CDR3 DNA follows: TGTGCCTGGAGTGCATTGGGGACAGGGGGCGTCGAGCAGTACTTC.

This clonotype was seen more than once but under ten times. This chain joins TRBV11-2 and TRBJ2-7, with 7 bases matching TRBD1. The CDR3 consists of 12 residues. Looked up from germline, CDR1 is SGHAT and CDR2 is FQNNGV. The junction had 3 bases not matched to a gene; V was cut back by 3 bases and J by 7 bases. The CDR3 loop is CASSFRTGEQYF. The CDR3 DNA reads as TGTGCCAGCAGCTTCCGGACAGGTGAGCAGTACTTC.

The sample holds many counts of this clonotype. The CDR3 is CASRASGANVLTF. The CDR3 bases are TGTGCCAGCAGGGCATCTGGGGCCAACGTCCTGACTTTC. The chain joins TRBV6-2 or TRBV6-3 to TRBJ2-6, with D unclear. V gave up 6 bases and J gave up 1 base, with 4 bases separating them. Germline CDR1 MNHEY, CDR2 SVGEGT. The CDR3 totals 13 residues.

This clonotype was seen a handful of times. The V call is TRBV20-1, the J call TRBJ2-5; D is unresolved. Looked up from germline, CDR1 is DFQATT and CDR2 is SNEGSKA (reference sequence). The CDR3 covers 11 residues. The V end lost 3 bases, the J end lost 10 bases, and 12 bases lay between the germline ends. The CDR3 loop reads CSASVGHLQYF. Written as DNA, the CDR3 is TGCAGTGCTAGTGTCGGGCATCTCCAGTACTTC.

The chain employs TRBV10-3 and TRBJ2-5; D is tentatively TRBD1 or TRBD2 (5 bases each). Germline loops: CDR1 ENHRY, CDR2 SYGVKD. V gave up 6 bases and J gave up 0 bases, with 5 bases separating them. The CDR3 extends over 12 amino acids. The DNA of the CDR3 is TGTGCCATCAGGGGGGACCAAGAGACCCAGTACTTC. Translated, it gives CAIRGDQETQYF.

This clonotype was counted only a few times. The chain joins TRBV18 to TRBJ2-1, with D perhaps TRBD2 (5 bases). CDR3 length: 14 residues. Germline V gene lookup returns CDR1 KGHSH and CDR2 LQKENI. The V end was cut by 2 bases, the J end by 5 bases, with 10 bases between. This CDR3 reads CASSPGGPHNEQFF. The CDR3 region has the DNA TGTGCCAGCTCACCAGGAGGTCCACACAATGAGCAGTTCTTC.

The J gene is TRBJ2-1, the V gene TRBV29-1, with 8 bases identical to TRBD2. V lost 5 bases, J lost 10 bases, and 13 bases stayed unmatched. Germline CDR1 and CDR2: SQVTM and ANQGSEA. The CDR3 totals 14 residues. This CDR3 reads CSVPRGGLYEEQFF. For the CDR3, the DNA is TGCAGCGTTCCTCGGGGGGGCCTATACGAGGAGCAGTTCTTC.

This sequence joins TRBV30 and TRBJ2-7, with a weak D call TRBD1 (5 bases). Germline V gene lookup returns CDR1 GTSNPN and CDR2 SVGIG (reference sequence). V shed 4 bases and J shed 5 bases, with 12 bases lying between them. The CDR3 length is 12 residues. The CDR3 nucleotides are TGTGCCTGGACTAAAAAAGGGGACGAGCAGTACTTC. Its protein is CAWTKKGDEQYF. Full variable domain (outside the CDR3, taken from reference TRBV30 and TRBJ2-7): SQTIHQWPATLVQPVGSPLSLECTVEGTSNPNLYWYRQAAGRGLQLLFYSVGIGQISSEVPQNLSASRPQDRQFILSSKKLLLSDSGFYLCAWTKKGDEQYFGPGTRLTVT.

This clonotype has only a few counts. This rearrangement joins TRBV6-6 to TRBJ1-3; D not resolved. There are 13 residues in the CDR3. CDR1 and CDR2 from the germline V gene are MNHNY and SVGAGI (reference sequence). Trimming removed 8 bases from V and 4 bases from J, with 12 bases in between. CDR3: CASSRLAGNTIYF. The CDR3 nucleotides read TGTGCCAGCTCCCGGTTAGCAGGAAACACCATATATTTT.